This T cell receptor beta chain was found in a study of blood T cell repertoires in COVID-19. Study details: In each case, the material was cDNA or gDNA derived from T cells, B-cell-depleted T cells, or PBMCs.

Assay used: immunoSEQ multiplex PCR; TCRdb lists only in-frame clones, some missing. The data contain some 200,000 clones, roughly four fifths of them seen just once; the ten biggest clones take up 6.5% to 9%. The V gene's germline CDR1 is SGHRS and CDR2 YFSETQ. Trimming shortened V by 3 bases and J by 10 bases, and 14 bases separated the two germline ends. The CDR3 consists of 14 residues. The V and J genes are TRBV5-1 and TRBJ1-6; tentatively, D is TRBD1 (5 bases). Input material: peripheral blood. The clonotype was recovered from a woman in her fifties or sixties with active or convalescent COVID-19. The CDR3 DNA sequence: TGCGCCAGCAGCTACGGGGGAGAAGACTCACCCCTCCACTTT. It yields the protein CASSYGGEDSPLHF.